This T cell receptor beta chain was profiled in a study of shared clonotypes between healthy human individuals. Overall study results and limits: Between a few donors, naive CD4 clonotypes were shared at a level of around 5.1%.

Sequencing used immunoSEQ multiplex PCR; TCRdb keeps in-frame clones, though not all of them. The table lists around 2,000,000 clones, more than 85% of them singletons. Turning to this clone: Its antigen is currently unknown.

Naive CD8 cells lacked CD45RO, underwent positive selection for CCR7 and left out terminally differentiated effector memory CD45RA+ cells. The junction had 8 bases not matched to a gene; V was cut back by 5 bases and J by 5 bases. The length of the CDR3 is 15 residues. In germline, CDR1 is SEHNR, CDR2 FQNEAQ (reference sequence). The TCR sequence derives from a man aged 18-30 years in good health. Some clones in this sample may be carry-over from other donors' samples. Sequencing used naive CD8+ T cells from PBMCs. The chain carries TRBV7-9 and TRBJ2-7, with 11 bases fitting TRBD2. The CDR3 DNA is TGTGCCAGCAGCCGAACGACTAGCGGGGACCACGAGCAGTACTTC. Its translation: CASSRTTSGDHEQYF. The full variable domain, completed using reference TRBV7-9 and TRBJ2-7, is DTGVSQNPRHKITKRGQNVTFRCDPISEHNRLYWYRQTLGQGPEFLTYFQNEAQLEKSRLLSDRFSAERPKGSFSTLEIQRTEQGDSAMYLCASSRTTSGDHEQYFGPGTRLTVT.